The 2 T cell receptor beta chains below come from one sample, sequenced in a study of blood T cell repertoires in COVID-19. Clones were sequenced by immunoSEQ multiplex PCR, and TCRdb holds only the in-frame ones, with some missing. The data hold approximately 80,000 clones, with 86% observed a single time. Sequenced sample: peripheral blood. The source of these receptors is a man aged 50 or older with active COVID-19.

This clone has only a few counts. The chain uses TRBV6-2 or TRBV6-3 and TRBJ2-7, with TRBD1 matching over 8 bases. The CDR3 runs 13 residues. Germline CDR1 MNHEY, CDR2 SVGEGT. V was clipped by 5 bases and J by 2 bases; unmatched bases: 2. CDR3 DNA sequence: TGTGCCAGCAGTCGGACAGGGACCTACGAGCAGTACTTC. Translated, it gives CASSRTGTYEQYF.

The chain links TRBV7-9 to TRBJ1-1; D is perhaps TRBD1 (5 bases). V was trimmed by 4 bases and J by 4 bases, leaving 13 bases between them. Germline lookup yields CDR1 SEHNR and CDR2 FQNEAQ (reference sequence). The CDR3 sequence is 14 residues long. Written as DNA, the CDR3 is TGTGCCAGCAGCTCAGTCACGGGGGGCACTGAAGCTTTCTTT. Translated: CASSSVTGGTEAFF.